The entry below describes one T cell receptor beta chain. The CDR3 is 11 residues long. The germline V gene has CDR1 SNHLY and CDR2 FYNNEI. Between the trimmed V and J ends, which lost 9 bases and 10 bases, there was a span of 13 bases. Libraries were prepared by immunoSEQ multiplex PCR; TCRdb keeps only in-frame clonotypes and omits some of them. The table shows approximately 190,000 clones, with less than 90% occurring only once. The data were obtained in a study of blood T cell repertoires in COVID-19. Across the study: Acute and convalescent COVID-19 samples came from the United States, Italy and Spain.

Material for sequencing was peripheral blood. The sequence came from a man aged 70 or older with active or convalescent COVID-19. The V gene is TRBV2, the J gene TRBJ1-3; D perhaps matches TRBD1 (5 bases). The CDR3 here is CASVDSATIYF. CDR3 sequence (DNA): TGTGCCAGTGTCGACAGTGCGACCATATATTTT.